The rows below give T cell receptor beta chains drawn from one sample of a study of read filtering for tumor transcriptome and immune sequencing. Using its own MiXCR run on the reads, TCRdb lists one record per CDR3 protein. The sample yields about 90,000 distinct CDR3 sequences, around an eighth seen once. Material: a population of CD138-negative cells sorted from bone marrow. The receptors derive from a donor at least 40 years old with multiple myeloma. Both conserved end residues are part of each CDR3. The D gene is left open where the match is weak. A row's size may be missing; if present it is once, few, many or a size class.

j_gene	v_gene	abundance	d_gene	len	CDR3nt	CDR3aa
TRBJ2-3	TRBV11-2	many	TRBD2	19	TGTGCCAGCAGCTTCCCCGGACTAGCGGGAGGGCCGGGCTCAGATACGCAGTATTTT	CASSFPGLAGGPGSDTQYF
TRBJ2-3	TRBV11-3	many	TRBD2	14	TGTGCCAGCAGCCCCGGACTAGCGGGAGATACGCAGTATTTT	CASSPGLAGDTQYF
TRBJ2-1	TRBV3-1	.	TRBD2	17	TGTGCCAGCAGCCAAGTACCTAGCGGGGGGGGTCGCAATGAGCGGTTCTTC	CASSQVPSGGGRNERFF
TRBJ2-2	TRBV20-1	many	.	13	TGCAGTGCTAGTCCCGAGCCGACCGGGGAGCTGTTTTTT	CSASPEPTGELFF
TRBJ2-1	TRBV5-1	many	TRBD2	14	TGCGCCAGCAGCTTGGAAGGACTAGCAAATGAGCAGTTCTTC	CASSLEGLANEQFF
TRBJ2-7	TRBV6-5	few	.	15	TGTGCCAGCAGTTACGTCGGACGGGTCGCCTACGAGCAGTACTTC	CASSYVGRVAYEQYF
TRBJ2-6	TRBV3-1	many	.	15	TGTGCCAGCAGCCAAGACAGCTCTGGGGCCAACGTCCTGACTTTC	CASSQDSSGANVLTF
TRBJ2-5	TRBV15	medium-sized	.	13	TGTGCCACCAGCCGGACAGCGGGGGAGACCCAGTACTTC	CATSRTAGETQYF
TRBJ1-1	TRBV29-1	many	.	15	TGCAGCGTTGTCGGTACATTACGAATGAACACTGAAGCTTTCTTT	CSVVGTLRMNTEAFF
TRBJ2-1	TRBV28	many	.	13	TGTGCCAGCAGTTTTTCCTCTTACAATGAGCAGTTCTTC	CASSFSSYNEQFF
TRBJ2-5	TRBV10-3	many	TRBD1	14	TGTGCCATCAGCTCACAGACAGGGGTTGAGACCCAGTACTTC	CAISSQTGVETQYF
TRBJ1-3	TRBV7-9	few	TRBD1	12	TGTGCCAGCAGCCTTCAGGGGGACACCATATATTTT	CASSLQGDTIYF
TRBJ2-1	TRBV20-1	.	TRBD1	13	TGCAGGGCTAGACGACAGGGCTACAACGAGCCGTTCTTC	CRARRQGYNEPFF
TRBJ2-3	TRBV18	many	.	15	TGTGCCAGCTCACCACTAGGCAGGGTCACAGATACGCAGTATTTT	CASSPLGRVTDTQYF
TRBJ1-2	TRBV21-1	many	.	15	TGTGCCAGCAGCAAAGAGGCGGAGGAGGCCCGGGGCTACACCTTC	CASSKEAEEARGYTF
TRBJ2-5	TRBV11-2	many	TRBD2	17	TGTGCCAGCCTCTACCTCGGGAGGGCCAAGGGTTTAGAGACCCAGTACTTC	CASLYLGRAKGLETQYF
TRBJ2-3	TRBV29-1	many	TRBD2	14	TGCAGCGTTGTGGGCAGCGGGAGCCCAGATACGCAGTATTTT	CSVVGSGSPDTQYF
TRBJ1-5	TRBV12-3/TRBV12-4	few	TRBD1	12	TGTGCCAGCAGTACTCAAGGGGGCAGGAAGCATTTT	CASSTQGGRKHF
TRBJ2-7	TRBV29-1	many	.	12	TGCAGCGTTGTAGGACAATCCTACGAGCAGTACTTC	CSVVGQSYEQYF
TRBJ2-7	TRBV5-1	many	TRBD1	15	TGCGCCAGCAGCTTAGAACCAGGGGGTGGTTACGAGCAGTACTTC	CASSLEPGGGYEQYF
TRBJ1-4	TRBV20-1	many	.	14	TGCAGTGCTAGAGAGGCTACAACTAATGAAAAACTGTTTTTT	CSAREATTNEKLFF
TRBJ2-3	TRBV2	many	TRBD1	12	TGTGCCAGCAGAGACAGGGGAGATACGCAGTATTTT	CASRDRGDTQYF
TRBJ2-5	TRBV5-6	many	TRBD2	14	TGTGCCAGCAGCTTGATTTGGGGGGGAGAGACCCAGTACTTC	CASSLIWGGETQYF
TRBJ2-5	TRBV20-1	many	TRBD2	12	TGCAGTGCTAGCGGGAGGGATGAGACCCAGTACTTC	CSASGRDETQYF
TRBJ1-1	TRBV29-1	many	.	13	TGCAGCGTTCCGGGACGGAGGAACACTGAAGCTTTCTTT	CSVPGRRNTEAFF
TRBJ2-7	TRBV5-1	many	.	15	TGCGCCAGCAGCGTTTCAGGGGACGGGACCTACGAGCAGTACTTC	CASSVSGDGTYEQYF
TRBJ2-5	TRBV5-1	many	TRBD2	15	TGCGCCAGCGGGACTAGCGGGGCGAGGCAAGAGACCCAGTACTTC	CASGTSGARQETQYF
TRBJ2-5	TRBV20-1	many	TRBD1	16	TGCAGTGCTAGAGATTCCCGGGGACAGGTCGAAGAGACCCAGTACTTC	CSARDSRGQVEETQYF